The clone carrying this T cell receptor (beta chain) occurred once. The antigen is unknown. This entry belongs to a study of shared clonotypes between healthy human individuals. The trim removed 0 bases at V and 1 base at J, leaving 3 bases unmatched. From germline, CDR1 is SGDLS and CDR2 YYNGEE. The CDR3 is 19 residues long. In the authors' methods: Junction-only immunoSEQ data arrived without quality scores, meaning filtering differed. Assay used: immunoSEQ multiplex PCR; TCRdb lists only in-frame clones, some missing. That table supplies the V and J calls and clone size; D and trimming were determined from the DNA. The sample includes roughly 2,000,000 clones, around 93% seen only once; the top ten take about 1.7%. Study-wide results and limits: Larger richness was generally estimated for naive than memory subsets. Relative to clonotypes present in all four donors, those not shared had lower generation probabilities.

CD45RO-negative, CCR7-positively selected cells formed the naive CD8 fraction, excluding terminally differentiated effector memory CD45RA+ cells. Sequenced: naive CD8+ T cells from PBMCs. This chain links TRBV9 with TRBJ2-2; 16 bases match TRBD2. The receptor was isolated from a man between 18 and 35 years old in good health. Some clones in this sample may be carry-over from other donors' samples. The CDR3 here is CASSVDGTSGRVNTGELFF. The DNA for the CDR3 is TGTGCCAGCAGCGTAGATGGGACTAGCGGGAGGGTGAACACCGGGGAGCTGTTTTTT.